This T cell receptor (beta chain) was recovered during a study of shared clonotypes between healthy human individuals. J was trimmed by 2 bases and V by 5 bases; bases with no gene match: 2. Germline V CDR1 and CDR2: SEHNR, FQNEAQ (reference sequence). This CDR3 has 13 amino acids. The study enrolled healthy HIV-negative adults without recent acute infections or vaccinations as donors. Adults of Caucasian background living in Nashville, Tennessee made up all donors. For each subset, genomic DNA was distributed in equal portions over several immunoSEQ plates. Sequenced by immunoSEQ multiplex PCR; TCRdb stores in-frame clones only, minus some. This repertoire shows about 600,000 clones, around three quarters found once; its top ten account for around 12%.

The sequence came from a woman aged 40 to 50 in good health. Some clones in this sample may be carry-over from other donors' samples. The J gene is TRBJ1-2, the V gene TRBV7-9; 7 bases map to TRBD1. Source material: PBMCs. The chain's CDR3 is CASSLGQNYGYTF. The DNA of the CDR3 is TGTGCCAGCAGCCTGGGACAGAACTATGGCTACACCTTC.